This T cell receptor beta chain was identified during a study of technical replicates of blood from four donors. Measured with immunoSEQ multiplex PCR; TCRdb has only the in-frame clones, and not every one. The data contain over 85,000 clones, around 96% of them singletons. Looked up from germline, CDR1 is SEHNR and CDR2 is FQNEAQ (reference sequence). Trimming took 1 base from V and 3 from J, leaving 7 bases between them. This CDR3 comprises 14 residues. This receptor was obtained from a human donor in good health. This chain joins TRBV7-9 and TRBJ1-5, with D hard to call. Sequenced input: T cells isolated from PBMCs. Written as DNA, the CDR3 is TGTGCCAGCAGCTTAGGGGGAGACAATCAGCCCCAGCATTTT. This sequence encodes CASSLGGDNQPQHF.